The entry that follows covers one TCR beta chain sequence. Its target is not known. These data belong to a study of OX40 agonist ivuxolimab in advanced cancers. Overall study context: The group had a mean age of about 60 years, ranged from 23 to 79, and was 75% to 85% male. Overall study results and limits: On average, a greater number of expanded clones characterised CD8+ T cells relative to CD4+. CD4+ and CD8+ T cells in blood underwent clonal expansion by week 6 at 0.1 to 3.0 mg/kg.

The CDR3 consists of 15 residues. CDR1 is SGHAT, CDR2 FQNNGV, per germline. V shed 3 bases, J shed 4 bases, and the junction held 7 bases outside the gene matches. Patients with a history of autoimmune disease or on systemic immunosuppression were excluded. TCRdb's copy holds only in-frame clones and misses some; the assay was immunoSEQ multiplex PCR. The sample lists 15,000 or so clones, less than 75% occurring once. The sample consisted of CD4+ or CD8+ T cells sorted from blood, taken in a trial of the OX40 agonist ivuxolimab. The origin of this receptor is an adult with an advanced solid tumor such as melanoma, head and neck, liver or kidney cancer. The chain joins TRBV11-2 to TRBJ2-5; 8 bases line up with TRBD2. In DNA form, the CDR3 reads TGTGCCAGCAGCTTTGGAGCGGGAGTTCGAGAGACCCAGTACTTC. This translates into CASSFGAGVRETQYF. Variable domain in full (rest from reference TRBV11-2 and TRBJ2-5): EAGVAQSPRYKIIEKRQSVAFWCNPISGHATLYWYQQILGQGPKLLIQFQNNGVVDDSQLPKDRFSAERLKGVDSTLKIQPAKLEDSAVYLCASSFGAGVRETQYFGPGTRLLVL.